This T cell receptor (beta chain) was identified during a study of OX40 agonist ivuxolimab in advanced cancers. Profiling relied on immunoSEQ multiplex PCR, and the TCRdb table lists in-frame clones only, not all of them. The data contain 52,000 or so clones, approximately 82% of them singletons. Findings and caveats of the study: At 0.1 to 3.0 mg/kg, CD4+ and CD8+ blood T cells expanded clonally by week 6.

There are a few counts of this clone. The antigen is unknown. This CDR3 contains 14 residues. Germline V gene sequence: CDR1 WSHSY, CDR2 SAAADI. The V gene lost 0 bases and the J gene lost 6 bases, with 9 bases spanning the gap. The source material was CD4+ or CD8+ T cells sorted from blood, sampled in a trial of the OX40 agonist ivuxolimab. The chain combines TRBV10-2 with TRBJ1-5; D may be TRBD1 (5 bases). This TCR was recovered from an adult with an advanced solid tumor such as melanoma, head and neck, liver or kidney cancer. CDR3 sequence reads: CASSESRQGQPQHF. CDR3 DNA sequence: TGCGCCAGCAGTGAGTCGAGGCAGGGTCAGCCCCAGCATTTT.